These T cell receptor beta chains were read from a single sample in a study of blood T cells in healthy people across ages. TCRdb called the 5' RACE reads again in MiXCR, with one record for every CDR3 protein. The sample has roughly 500,000 distinct CDR3 sequences; roughly a quarter are singletons. Sequencing input: blood. Every receptor here comes from a woman aged 65 to 85 in good health. CDR3s include the opening cysteine and the closing phenylalanine or tryptophan. A D gene is named only where the DNA matches it firmly. Clone size is not always given. Where it is, it says once, few, many or a class for expanded clones.

>TRBV3-1|TRBD1|few|TRBJ1-1
CASADRVEAFF
TGTGCCAGCGCAGACAGGGTGGAAGCTTTCTTT
>TRBV20-1|-|-|TRBJ2-1
CSALDWALLYNEQFF
TGCAGTGCTCTCGACTGGGCCTTGTTATACAATGAGCAGTTCTTC
>TRBV6-1|-|-|TRBJ2-6
CASSEAPSSGANVLTF
TGTGCCAGCAGTGAAGCACCCTCTTCTGGGGCCAACGTCCTGACTTTC
>TRBV5-6|-|few|TRBJ2-5
CASTSGGKETQYF
TGTGCCAGCACCTCGGGCGGGAAAGAGACCCAGTACTTC
>TRBV6-2/TRBV6-3|TRBD1|many|TRBJ2-1
CASRLHRGSYNEQFF
TGTGCCAGTCGCCTCCACAGGGGATCTTACAATGAGCAGTTCTTC
>TRBV6-1|-|few|TRBJ1-2
CASSLPGFGYTF
TGTGCCAGCAGTTTACCAGGGTTTGGCTACACCTTC
>TRBV20-1|-|few|TRBJ2-5
CSHRPEGAGEETQYF
TGCAGCCACCGCCCCGAAGGCGCTGGGGAAGAGACCCAGTACTTC
>TRBV27|TRBD1|-|TRBJ2-7
CASSRTGVIPYEQYF
TGTGCCAGCAGCCGGACAGGGGTTATCCCCTACGAGCAGTACTTC
>TRBV7-3|-|-|TRBJ2-1
CASSLQVGGEQFF
TGTGCCAGCAGCTTACAAGTCGGAGGTGAGCAGTTCTTC
>TRBV29-1|-|-|TRBJ2-6
CSTRPSGANVLTF
TGCAGCACAAGGCCCTCTGGGGCCAACGTCCTGACTTTC
>TRBV7-2|TRBD2|-|TRBJ2-7
CASSLASGGYEQYF
TGTGCCAGCAGCTTAGCTAGCGGGGGCTACGAGCAGTACTTC
>TRBV20-1|-|few|TRBJ1-4
CSARGRLRGLFF
TGCAGTGCTAGAGGTCGATTGAGGGGACTGTTTTTT
>TRBV15|TRBD2|few|TRBJ2-5
CATLAGETQYF
TGTGCCACCCTAGCGGGCGAGACCCAGTACTTC
>TRBV18|TRBD2|-|TRBJ2-4
CASSSNREGRNIQYF
TGTGCCAGCTCATCCAATCGGGAGGGCCGAAACATTCAGTACTTC
>TRBV25-1|-|-|TRBJ2-3
CASSDPLLTRDVADTQYF
TGTGCCAGCAGTGATCCCCTCTTGACTAGAGATGTGGCAGATACGCAGTATTTT
>TRBV12-3/TRBV12-4|-|-|TRBJ2-1
CASSLSARIHNEQFF
TGTGCCAGCAGTTTAAGCGCGAGGATCCACAATGAGCAGTTCTTC
>TRBV6-7|TRBD1|-|TRBJ2-2
CASRAGTVAGELFF
TGTGCCAGCAGAGCCGGGACAGTGGCCGGGGAGCTGTTTTTT
>TRBV6-5|-|-|TRBJ1-5
CASSQSGSQPQHF
TGTGCCAGCAGCCAGTCGGGAAGTCAGCCCCAGCATTTT
>TRBV20-1|-|-|TRBJ2-3
CSVNPGRGGTDTQYF
TGCAGTGTTAATCCGGGGCGGGGAGGAACAGATACGCAGTATTTT
>TRBV5-1|-|-|TRBJ1-4
CASSPGASWKLFF
TGCGCCAGCAGCCCCGGAGCCTCGTGGAAACTGTTTTTT
>TRBV16|-|few|TRBJ1-2
CASSNSNYGYTF
TGTGCCAGCAGTAACAGTAACTATGGCTACACCTTC
>TRBV5-1|TRBD2|-|TRBJ2-2
CASSLVTSVAGELFF
TGCGCCAGCAGCTTGGTCACTAGCGTGGCCGGGGAGCTGTTTTTT
>TRBV20-1|TRBD2|-|TRBJ2-7
CSARGISGDSYEQYF
TGCAGTGCTAGAGGTATTAGCGGGGACTCCTACGAGCAGTACTTC
>TRBV11-3|TRBD1|few|TRBJ2-7
CASSAGTAWGEQYF
TGTGCCAGCAGCGCCGGGACAGCATGGGGGGAGCAGTACTTC
>TRBV21-1|-|few|TRBJ2-7
CASSNHVGGGGYEQYF
TGTGCCAGCAGCAACCACGTAGGAGGGGGTGGATACGAGCAGTACTTC
>TRBV7-2|-|few|TRBJ2-4
CASSLVVLSGSDKNIQYF
TGTGCCAGCAGCTTAGTAGTACTCTCGGGGTCGGACAAAAACATTCAGTACTTC
>TRBV6-2/TRBV6-3|-|-|TRBJ2-1
CASSTGTLGYNEQFF
TGTGCCAGCAGTACCGGGACTCTTGGGTACAATGAGCAGTTCTTC